This is a list of T cell receptor beta chains from one sample in a study of control samples from healthy donors and cancer patients. TCRdb keeps only in-frame clones here, not all; method: immunoSEQ multiplex PCR. Here the sample spans about 20,000 clones, 88% being singletons. The sequencing sample was made of PBMCs. The receptors were sampled from a woman in her fifties or sixties with head and neck cancer. CDR3s leave out the opening cysteine and the closing phenylalanine or tryptophan.

cdr3_aa	v_call	j_call	cdr3_length
ASSWQGLGNQPQH	TRBV7-2	TRBJ1-5	13
ASSYRDNYEQY	TRBV27	TRBJ2-7	11
ASSLDKVVREAF	TRBV13	TRBJ1-1	12
ASSLGDSGVDQPQH	TRBV5-1	TRBJ1-5	14
ASSFLRKDEETQY	TRBV5-1	TRBJ2-5	13
ASSRGAGSSYEQY	TRBV28	TRBJ2-7	13
ASSPRTYPGQGAAGANVLT	TRBV4-1	TRBJ2-6	19
ASSLLDSYNEQF	TRBV27	TRBJ2-1	12
ASSQDGMGALRGYT	TRBV4-1	TRBJ1-2	14
ASSFGDARGEDYGYT	TRBV7-9	TRBJ1-2	15
ASSFDRWASVNTEAF	TRBV7-2	TRBJ1-1	15
ASSPGTEIWDEQY	TRBV3-1/TRBV3-2	TRBJ2-7	13
ASRPGTAVGPQH	TRBV27	TRBJ1-5	12
SVGHISSYGYT	TRBV29-1	TRBJ1-2	11